The sequence of this T cell receptor beta chain was determined in a study of identical twins. Regarding the study as a whole: Out-of-frame alpha sequences common to twins exhibited an excess of low generation probability. Fewer insertions marked abundant cord blood beta clonotypes; young adult naive trended weakly, memory not at all.

TCRdb called the 5' RACE reads again in MiXCR, with one record for every CDR3 protein. In the table there are some 730,000 distinct CDR3 sequences, around a sixth of which are singletons. With regard to this clonotype: As yet, its antigen is unknown.

Germline CDR1 and CDR2: SGHNT and YENEEA. CDR3 length equals 15 residues. V lost 5 bases and J 0 bases, leaving 11 bases between the germline ends. This same sample was also taken into another study, of T cells expressing NK-cell markers. Per that study: What restricted sorting to alpha-beta TCR T cells in several experiments was an anti-gamma-delta TCR antibody.

The genes are TRBV11-3 and TRBJ1-3, with D hard to call. The TCR originated in a woman aged 18-29 years in good health. Specimen: PBMCs. CDR3 sequence reads: CASSPRYNSGNTIYF. CDR3 DNA sequence: TGTGCCAGCAGCCCAAGGTACAACTCTGGAAACACCATATATTTT. Together with reference TRBV11-3 and TRBJ1-3, the CDR3 gives the full variable domain: EAGVVQSPRYKIIEKKQPVAFWCNPISGHNTLYWYLQNLGQGPELLIRYENEEAVDDSQLPKDRFSAERLKGVDSTLKIQPAELGDSAVYLCASSPRYNSGNTIYFGEGSWLTVV.